The next 22 T cell receptor beta chains were all read from a single sample in a study of human T cells and chemical hapten exposure. TCRdb reprocessed the RACE reads via MiXCR and lists one record per CDR3 protein. The sample contains 300,000 to 400,000 distinct CDR3 sequences, around 6.9% of which appear only once. Described time point: patch test 1, 2 weeks after DPC sensitization. Treatment denoted: therapeutic diphenylcyclopropenone sensitization with weekly scalp DPC. The sample in question was whole blood, obtained in connection with sensitization to the hapten diphenylcyclopropenone (DPC). These receptors were taken from a woman aged 18 to 35 with alopecia areata. Some clones in this sample may be carry-over from other donors' samples.

There are many counts of this clonotype. As DNA, the CDR3 is TGTGCCAGCAGCCCCCAAAGGGGGCCCTCCTACAATGAGCAGTTCTTC. Translation: CASSPQRGPSYNEQFF. The chain carries TRBV9 and TRBJ2-1; TRBD1 matches at 7 bases. The CDR3 loop spans 16 amino acids. The V segment lost 4 bases and the J segment 0 bases; nucleotides outside the gene matches: 7. CDR1 is SGDLS, CDR2 YYNGEE, per germline.

The chain uses TRBV12-3 or TRBV12-4 and TRBJ2-2; perhaps TRBD1 as D (6 bases). This CDR3 spans 12 amino acids. Trimming left V 7 bases short and J 8 bases short, with 11 bases between. CDR3 nucleotide sequence: TGTGCCAGCAATCATAGGGGGGGGGAGCTGTTTTTT. Amino acids: CASNHRGGELFF.

This clonotype occurred many times. CDR3 sequence (DNA): TGTGCCAGCAGCCGGACAGGGGCTAATGGAAAATGGGAGCAGTTCTTC. Amino acid sequence: CASSRTGANGKWEQFF. The V call is TRBV12-3 or TRBV12-4, the J call TRBJ2-1; 9 nucleotides match TRBD1. The CDR3 sequence is 16 residues long. Trimming cost V 6 bases and J 10 bases; bases outside gene matches: 16.

This clonotype was seen repeatedly, ten times or more. This rearrangement joins TRBV2 to TRBJ1-5, with 7 bases matching TRBD1. The germline gives CDR1 SNHLY, CDR2 FYNNEI. CDR3 length: 14 residues. Trimming took 6 bases from V and 4 from J; bases not matched to a gene: 6. Here the CDR3 reads CASRGDSKNQPQHF. As DNA, the CDR3 is TGTGCCAGCAGAGGGGACAGTAAGAATCAGCCCCAGCATTTT.

V and J are TRBV5-1 and TRBJ2-5, with 11 positions matching TRBD1. CDR3 length: 15 amino acids. The junction had 3 bases not matched to a gene; V was cut back by 1 base and J by 4 bases. CDR1 and CDR2 (germline): SGHRS, YFSETQ. The CDR3 DNA sequence: TGCGCCAGCAGCTTGCCCGGGACAGGGGGAGAGACCCAGTACTTC. Translation gives CASSLPGTGGETQYF.

Only a few counts were recorded for this clonotype. The chain is built from TRBV3-1 and TRBJ2-7, with 10 bases identical to TRBD1. The CDR3 has 16 residues. J lost 5 bases, V lost 0 bases, and 7 bases had no gene match. CDR1 and CDR2 (germline): LGHDT, YNNKEL (reference sequence). The CDR3 nucleotides read TGTGCCAGCAGCCAAGATCTGGGGGACAGGGGCCACGAGCAGTACTTC. It specifies CASSQDLGDRGHEQYF.

In nucleotides, the CDR3 is TGTGCCAGCAGTTCCTCAGGAGTTGGGCCCCAGCATTTT. Translated, it gives CASSSSGVGPQHF. The rearrangement joins TRBV2 to TRBJ1-5; D is unclear. This CDR3 contains 13 residues. Trimming shortened V by 5 bases and J by 9 bases, and 14 bases separated the two germline ends. Germline lookup yields CDR1 SNHLY and CDR2 FYNNEI.

This clonotype has at least ten counts. CDR3 nucleotides: TGTGCCAGCAGCTTACGCGAGAACAATGAGCAGTTCTTC. Its translation is CASSLRENNEQFF. The chain has TRBV7-3 and TRBJ2-1; D uncertain. In germline, CDR1 is SGHTA, CDR2 FQGTGA. This CDR3 region has 13 residues. Trimming removed 2 bases at V and 5 bases at J, with 7 bases between. The full variable domain, in which reference TRBV7-3 and TRBJ2-1 provide the parts outside the CDR3, is GAGVSQTPSNKVTEKGKYVELRCDPISGHTALYWYRQSLGQGPEFLIYFQGTGAADDSGLPNDRFFAVRPEGSVSTLKIQRTERGDSAVYLCASSLRENNEQFFGPGTRLTVL.

In this sample, this clonotype turned up a few times. The chain carries TRBV12-5 and TRBJ1-5; D is perhaps TRBD1 (5 bases). Per the germline V gene, CDR1 is LGHNT and CDR2 is FRNRAP. Trimming removed 7 bases from V and 0 bases from J, with 16 bases in between. The CDR3 extends over 16 amino acids. The CDR3 DNA sequence: TGTGCTAGTGCCCTTCTATTGGGGGATAGCAATCAGCCCCAGCATTTT. This codes for CASALLLGDSNQPQHF.

This clonotype came up many times. The chain employs TRBV4-3 and TRBJ2-3; D may match TRBD1 or TRBD2 (5 bases each). The V gene lost 1 base and the J gene lost 4 bases, with 18 bases spanning the gap. Germline assignment: CDR1 LGHNA and CDR2 YSLEER. CDR3 size: 17 residues. The CDR3 region has the DNA TGCGCCAGCAGCCAAGGGCCGGCAGGGTTGGGGGCAGATACGCAGTATTTT. This codes for CASSQGPAGLGADTQYF.

This clonotype was detected ten times or more. The CDR3 reads CASSSLRGSMNTEAFF. DNA of the CDR3: TGTGCCAGCAGCTCCTTGCGGGGATCCATGAACACTGAAGCTTTCTTT. The chain joins TRBV7-2 to TRBJ1-1, with D unresolved. This CDR3 has 16 residues. V dropped 4 bases and J dropped 0 bases, with 15 bases sitting between them. Germline lookup yields CDR1 SGHTA and CDR2 FQGNSA.

In this sample, this clonotype turned up many times. This chain uses TRBV3-1 with TRBJ2-2; D is undetermined. With 0 bases removed from V and 7 bases from J, the gap between germline ends came to 9 bases. The V gene's germline CDR1 is LGHDT and CDR2 YNNKEL (reference sequence). There are 14 residues in the CDR3. In nucleotides, the CDR3 is TGTGCCAGCAGCCAAGAAGACGGGTTCGGGGAGCTGTTTTTT. This sequence encodes CASSQEDGFGELFF. Supplemented by reference TRBV3-1 and TRBJ2-2, the full variable domain reads DTAVSQTPKYLVTQMGNDKSIKCEQNLGHDTMYWYKQDSKKFLKIMFSYNNKELIINETVPNRFSPKSPDKAHLNLHINSLELGDSAVYFCASSQEDGFGELFFGEGSRLTVL.

This rearrangement joins TRBV12-3 or TRBV12-4 to TRBJ1-1; 8 bases align to TRBD1. Germline trimming cut 5 bases from V and 0 bases from J; bases unmatched to any gene: 14. The CDR3 length is 18 residues. The CDR3 DNA sequence: TGTGCCAGCAGTCTTAGGACAGGGAAACCCGAAATGAACACTGAAGCTTTCTTT. Translating gives CASSLRTGKPEMNTEAFF.

This clonotype was picked up a small number of times. This sequence joins TRBV12-3 or TRBV12-4 and TRBJ2-3; 12 bases align to TRBD2. This CDR3 region has 17 residues. Losses at the gene ends were 5 bases for V and 0 bases for J; bases not matched to a gene: 6. CDR3 sequence: CASSPGLAGTSTDTQYF. The CDR3 coding sequence is TGTGCCAGCAGTCCCGGACTAGCGGGGACCAGCACAGATACGCAGTATTTT.

This clonotype was recorded many times. The chain joins TRBV20-1 to TRBJ1-5; 9 bases agree with TRBD1. This CDR3 is 14 amino acids long. Per the germline V gene, CDR1 is DFQATT and CDR2 is SNEGSKA (reference sequence). V lost 1 base to trimming and J lost 2 bases; unmatched junction nucleotides: 0. The CDR3 loop reads CSARGDRGNQPQHF. The CDR3 DNA reads as TGCAGTGCTAGAGGGGACAGGGGCAATCAGCCCCAGCATTTT.

This clonotype was seen repeatedly, ten times or more. The chain has TRBV12-3 or TRBV12-4 and TRBJ2-2, with TRBD2 identical over 9 bases. The CDR3 length is 15 residues. The J segment lost 5 bases and the V segment lost 3 bases, leaving 4 bases of the junction unmatched. The CDR3 here is CASSFSGGRTGELFF. The CDR3 DNA reads as TGTGCCAGCAGTTTTAGCGGGGGAAGGACCGGGGAGCTGTTTTTT.

This clonotype turned up a few times. The chain links TRBV20-1 to TRBJ2-3; TRBD1 agrees at 7 bases. The CDR3 length is 16 residues. CDR1 is DFQATT and CDR2 is SNEGSKA in the germline V gene (reference sequence). V dropped 1 base and J dropped 1; count of bases not matched to a gene: 8. The CDR3 coding sequence is TGCAGTGCTAGAGTTTACAGGGGCGCCCGCACAGATACGCAGTATTTT. Translating it yields CSARVYRGARTDTQYF.

The chain uses TRBV7-2 and TRBJ2-5; TRBD1 agrees at 7 bases. The V gene's germline CDR1 is SGHTA and CDR2 FQGNSA. CDR3 length equals 16 residues. J gave up 5 bases and V 1 base, and 10 bases lay outside the gene matches. The CDR3 sequence: CASSLGTGAVGETQYF. For the CDR3, the DNA is TGTGCCAGCAGCTTAGGTACAGGGGCGGTCGGGGAGACCCAGTACTTC.

V and J are TRBV2 and TRBJ1-4; D uncertain. Germline V gene lookup returns CDR1 SNHLY and CDR2 FYNNEI. Trimming removed 3 bases from V and 8 bases from J, with 7 bases in between. CDR3 size: 12 residues. The CDR3 nucleotides are TGTGCCAGCAGTGATAGACTAGAAAAACTGTTTTTT. Translating it yields CASSDRLEKLFF.

This clonotype was found many times. V is TRBV9 and J is TRBJ2-3; D perhaps matches TRBD1 (6 bases). Germline-derived CDR1 and CDR2 are SGDLS and YYNGEE. The CDR3 has 14 amino acids. Trimming stripped 4 bases from V and 3 bases from J, with 12 bases between. The DNA for the CDR3 is TGTGCCAGCAGCCCCCAGGGGTCTACAGATACGCAGTATTTT. Its translation: CASSPQGSTDTQYF. The variable domain in full, completed from reference TRBV9 and TRBJ2-3, reads DSGVTQTPKHLITATGQRVTLRCSPRSGDLSVYWYQQSLDQGLQFLIQYYNGEERAKGNILERFSAQQFPDLHSELNLSSLELGDSALYFCASSPQGSTDTQYFGPGTRLTVL.

The V and J genes are TRBV2 and TRBJ2-1; the match to TRBD1 covers 8 bases. Germline CDR1 and CDR2: SNHLY and FYNNEI. This CDR3 region has 14 residues. V was pared by 10 bases and J by 4 bases, with 9 bases of the junction left unmatched. The CDR3, as DNA: TGTGCCACCGCCGGGACAGGAGGTTACAATGAGCAGTTCTTC. Translation: CATAGTGGYNEQFF. Full variable domain (missing parts from reference TRBV2 and TRBJ2-1): EPEVTQTPSHQVTQMGQEVILRCVPISNHLYFYWYRQILGQKVEFLVSFYNNEISEKSEIFDDQFSVERPDGSNFTLKIRSTKLEDSAMYFCATAGTGGYNEQFFGPGTRLTVL.

CDR3 DNA sequence: TGTGCCAGCTGCCGGGGAGGGATTGAAAAACTGTTTTTT. Its protein is CASCRGGIEKLFF. The chain combines TRBV12-3 or TRBV12-4 with TRBJ1-4, with unresolved D. Trimming removed 8 bases from V and 7 bases from J, with 14 bases in between. The CDR3 spans 13 residues.